A single sample gave rise to the 21 T cell receptor beta chains below, sequenced in a study of blood T cell repertoires in COVID-19. Libraries were prepared by immunoSEQ multiplex PCR; TCRdb keeps only in-frame clonotypes and omits some of them. The profile shows 280,000 or so clones, around 88% of them singletons. The sequencing sample was made of PBMCs or T cells enriched from blood (not recorded which). The receptors shown here come from a woman aged 40 to 55 who had recovered from COVID-19.

This chain links TRBV30 with TRBJ2-7; D gene unclear. Germline V gene lookup returns CDR1 GTSNPN and CDR2 SVGIG (reference sequence). V dropped 3 bases and J dropped 3 bases, with 6 bases sitting between them. This CDR3 comprises 11 residues. Written as DNA, the CDR3 is TGTGCCTGGAGCCTAGACTACGAGCAGTACTTC. This translates into CAWSLDYEQYF.

The chain joins TRBV14 to TRBJ1-6; D is uncertain. Trimming removed 3 bases from V and 7 bases from J, with 7 bases in between. Germline assignment: CDR1 SGHDN and CDR2 FVKESK. This CDR3 has 13 amino acids. DNA of the CDR3: TGTGCCAGCAGCCAGAGTGTAAATTCACCCCTCCACTTT. It translates to CASSQSVNSPLHF.

The CDR3 reads CTSSRSGETGDCSGPYEQYF. For the CDR3, the DNA is TGCACCAGCAGCCGAAGTGGGGAGACAGGGGATTGTTCGGGTCCCTACGAGCAGTACTTC. This chain joins TRBV1 and TRBJ2-7; TRBD1 was called by the table and not checked on the DNA. TRBV1 is given as a pseudogene. The CDR3 loop spans 20 amino acids.

The gene calls are TRBV20-1 and TRBJ2-1, with D possibly TRBD1 on 6 matching bases. V was pared by 5 bases and J by 0 bases, with 17 bases between. The germline CDR1 and CDR2 sequences are DFQATT and SNEGSKA (reference sequence). The CDR3 has 16 residues. The CDR3 protein is CSAGDGTRSSYNEQFF. CDR3 sequence (DNA): TGCAGTGCTGGTGATGGGACAAGGAGCTCCTACAATGAGCAGTTCTTC.

The J gene is TRBJ1-2, the V gene TRBV7-2; 7 bases map to TRBD1. V was pared by 0 bases and J by 2 bases, with 6 bases of the junction left unmatched. The CDR3 is made up of 16 amino acids. Germline values: CDR1 SGHTA, CDR2 FQGNSA. The CDR3 here is CASSLAPGQRNYGYTF. The CDR3 nucleotides are TGTGCCAGCAGCTTAGCGCCGGGACAGAGGAACTATGGCTACACCTTC.

In its sample, this clone was seen a few times. J is TRBJ1-5 and V is TRBV7-8, with D unresolved. V was shortened by 5 bases and J by 7 bases, with 12 bases between the two germline ends. Germline V lookup: CDR1 SGHVS, CDR2 FQNEAQ. The CDR3 loop spans 13 amino acids. The CDR3 spells CASSQERSQPQHF. The CDR3 coding sequence is TGTGCCAGCAGCCAGGAGCGGTCGCAGCCCCAGCATTTT.

This clone was observed a handful of times. The V gene is TRBV27, the J gene TRBJ2-1; D is undetermined. Between the trimmed V and J ends, which lost 7 bases and 0 bases, there was a span of 19 bases. Germline V gives CDR1 MNHEY, CDR2 SMNVEV (reference sequence). There are 17 residues in the CDR3. The CDR3 region has the DNA TGTGCCAGCAAAACTATCTCAGCCCCTCGCTCCTACAATGAGCAGTTCTTC. This codes for CASKTISAPRSYNEQFF.

V gene TRBV7-9 combines with J gene TRBJ2-7; 10 bases fit TRBD2. The junction had 2 bases not matched to a gene; V was cut back by 5 bases and J by 4 bases. The germline CDR1 and CDR2 sequences are SEHNR and FQNEAQ (reference sequence). The CDR3 is 13 amino acids. The CDR3 sequence is CASSGTSAYEQYF. Written as DNA, the CDR3 is TGTGCCAGCAGCGGGACTAGCGCTTACGAGCAGTACTTC. Together with reference TRBV7-9 and TRBJ2-7, the CDR3 gives the full variable domain: DTGVSQNPRHKITKRGQNVTFRCDPISEHNRLYWYRQTLGQGPEFLTYFQNEAQLEKSRLLSDRFSAERPKGSFSTLEIQRTEQGDSAMYLCASSGTSAYEQYFGPGTRLTVT.

The J gene is TRBJ1-1, the V gene TRBV27; 8 bases align to TRBD1. The CDR3 sequence is 17 residues long. The germline CDR1 and CDR2 sequences are MNHEY and SMNVEV (reference sequence). With 5 bases clipped from V and 0 bases from J, the junction kept 11 bases outside the gene matches. The CDR3 sequence is CASSPRTGSMMNTEAFF. The CDR3 nucleotides read TGTGCCAGCAGTCCTCGGACAGGGAGTATGATGAACACTGAAGCTTTCTTT.

The rearrangement links TRBV30 to TRBJ1-1; 7 bases are shared with TRBD1. The ends lost 5 bases at V and 1 base at J; junction bases unmatched: 7. CDR1 GTSNPN and CDR2 SVGIG come from the germline V gene (reference sequence). This CDR3 region has 14 residues. In nucleotides, the CDR3 is TGTGCCTGGGCTCCGGGACAGAAGAACACTGAAGCTTTCTTT. It yields the protein CAWAPGQKNTEAFF.

The chain joins TRBV2 to TRBJ2-5; 8 nucleotides agree with TRBD1. Germline-derived CDR1 and CDR2 are SNHLY and FYNNEI. The junction had 5 bases not matched to a gene; V was cut back by 10 bases and J by 1 base. The CDR3 contains 13 residues. CDR3 in amino acids: CATRQGSQETQYF. The CDR3 DNA sequence: TGTGCCACTAGACAGGGGTCCCAAGAGACCCAGTACTTC.

The rearrangement uses TRBV6-5 and TRBJ1-5; the match to TRBD1 covers 9 bases. With 3 bases clipped from V and 9 bases from J, the junction kept 9 bases outside the gene matches. There are 15 residues in the CDR3. Germline values: CDR1 MNHEY, CDR2 SVGAGI. CDR3 residues: CASSYMGTGIWPQHF. CDR3 nucleotides: TGTGCCAGCAGTTATATGGGGACAGGGATTTGGCCCCAGCATTTT.

The chain combines TRBV28 with TRBJ1-2; TRBD1 aligns across 8 bases. Unmatched junction bases numbered 11, after V lost 6 bases and J lost 8 bases. The CDR3 has 14 residues. Germline CDR1 reads MDHEN; CDR2 reads SYDVKM. In DNA form, the CDR3 reads TGTGCCAGCAGCCCGGCGGGGGACAGGAAAGGCTACACCTTC. Translating it yields CASSPAGDRKGYTF.

V and J are TRBV28 and TRBJ2-3, with 9 bases fitting TRBD2. The CDR3 loop spans 14 amino acids. Germline CDR1 MDHEN, CDR2 SYDVKM. In nucleotides, the CDR3 is TGTGCGTTAGGGCGGGAGGGCCTCACAGATACGCAGTATTTT. Translating it yields CALGREGLTDTQYF.

This clone was detected only a few times. The chain joins TRBV2 to TRBJ1-3, with a weak D call TRBD1 (6 bases). The V end was cut by 6 bases, the J end by 3 bases, with 15 bases between. Germline values: CDR1 SNHLY, CDR2 FYNNEI. The CDR3 contains 15 residues. The CDR3 protein is CASSLGGNRGNTIYF. CDR3 nucleotide sequence: TGTGCCAGCAGCTTAGGGGGAAATCGTGGAAACACCATATATTTT. The whole variable domain, filled in from reference TRBV2 and TRBJ1-3, reads EPEVTQTPSHQVTQMGQEVILRCVPISNHLYFYWYRQILGQKVEFLVSFYNNEISEKSEIFDDQFSVERPDGSNFTLKIRSTKLEDSAMYFCASSLGGNRGNTIYFGEGSWLTVV.

The CDR3: CASRLTGRADTQYF. CDR3 in DNA: TGCGCCAGCAGGCTGACAGGGCGCGCAGATACGCAGTATTTT. The rearrangement joins TRBV10-2 to TRBJ2-3, with 7 bases fitting TRBD1. Per germline, CDR1 WSHSY and CDR2 SAAADI. The ends lost 6 bases at V and 4 bases at J; junction bases unmatched: 7. The CDR3 extends over 14 amino acids.

V usage is TRBV7-9 and J usage is TRBJ1-6; 8 bases are a match to TRBD1. The CDR3 runs 14 residues. CDR1 and CDR2 (germline): SEHNR, FQNEAQ (reference sequence). Losses at the gene ends were 7 bases for V and 6 bases for J; bases not matched to a gene: 5. CDR3 DNA: TGTGCCAGCACCTCGGACAGGGCTAATTCACCCCTCCACTTT. Translating it yields CASTSDRANSPLHF. The complete variable domain, with remaining parts taken from reference TRBV7-9 and TRBJ1-6, reads DTGVSQNPRHKITKRGQNVTFRCDPISEHNRLYWYRQTLGQGPEFLTYFQNEAQLEKSRLLSDRFSAERPKGSFSTLEIQRTEQGDSAMYLCASTSDRANSPLHFGNGTRLTVT.

The CDR3: CASDGLAANKNIQYF. In nucleotides, the CDR3 is TGTGCCAGCGACGGACTAGCGGCAAACAAAAACATTCAGTACTTC. V usage is TRBV6-5 and J usage is TRBJ2-4; 10 bases are a match to TRBD2. Germline CDR1 is MNHEY and CDR2 is SVGAGI. V dropped 8 bases and J dropped 3; count of bases not matched to a gene: 7. The CDR3 spans 15 residues.

CDR3 nucleotides: TGCAGCGTTGAAGGGACAGGGGTTGAAAAACTGTTTTTT. Its protein product is CSVEGTGVEKLFF. This sequence joins TRBV29-1 and TRBJ1-4; 9 positions match TRBD1. Germline trimming cut 1 base from V and 7 bases from J; bases unmatched to any gene: 1. The CDR3 length is 13 residues. Germline lookup yields CDR1 SQVTM and CDR2 ANQGSEA.

V gene TRBV5-6 combines with J gene TRBJ1-2; tentative D call: TRBD1 (5 bases). The CDR3 extends over 13 amino acids. Per germline, CDR1 SGHDT and CDR2 YYEEEE. Trimming took off 1 base at V and 5 bases at J, with 9 bases between the two ends. The CDR3 bases are TGTGCCAGCAGCTTGTATCAGGGATATGGCTACACCTTC. Translation gives CASSLYQGYGYTF.

The chain recombines TRBV9 with TRBJ1-3, with D hard to call. Trimming took 3 bases from V and 1 from J, leaving 5 bases between them. In germline, CDR1 is SGDLS, CDR2 YYNGEE. This CDR3 spans 13 amino acids. CDR3 amino acids: CASSGLSGNTIYF. The CDR3 nucleotides are TGTGCCAGCAGCGGACTGTCTGGAAACACCATATATTTT.